The T cell receptor beta chain under discussion was sequenced for a study of lymphopenia after photon versus proton radiotherapy (dated by TCRdb to about 2019). Broadly, across the study: The immunological effects of photon versus proton radiation therapy were compared in patients with gastrointestinal tumors who developed high-grade lymphopenia. A cohort of under 25 patients with gastrointestinal tumors who received either photon or proton therapy and subsequently developed lymphopenia was included. The goal of the study was to characterize the differences between the two radiation modalities in how they affect the immune system. The study at large found these results: After the lymphocyte count nadir, oligoclonal expansion, especially of CD8+ Temra cells, was observed in photon-treated repertoires, and the drop in diversity was driven by this expansion. Relative stability during treatment was observed in proton-treated patients, whereas loss of naive T cells and TCR diversity and gain of effector/memory populations were observed in photon-treated patients. The survival association was assessed only in patients who died, and the authors presented better survival with proton therapy as a possibility rather than a demonstrated result. Across the cohort, an inverse correlation was found between a larger post-nadir drop in TCR diversity and overall survival time among patients who died.

The library was produced with the immunoSEQ multiplex PCR assay. Alongside multiparametric flow cytometry, deep sequencing of rearranged TCR beta loci was used to profile the T cell repertoires. Not all clones reach the TCRdb copy of this immuneACCESS table, which keeps in-frame sequences only. Checked studies attribute under half of the gap to unresolved V genes and leave the rest unexplained. The sample includes approximately 80,000 clones, with around four fifths observed a single time. More than 1.2% of the sample belongs to the ten largest clones. Relative to germline, V is missing 1 base and J is missing 4 bases, with 10 bases of the junction outside any gene match. From a lookup of the germline V gene, CDR1 and CDR2 are SGHRS and YFSETQ. Inclusive of the bounding cysteine and phenylalanine, the CDR3 is 17 residues long. Only the CDR3 part of the read is kept: 51 bases, read in frame from the first base.

A note on this clone: Its cognate antigen has yet to be identified. Within one base of it there is no much larger clone, and no base qualities were kept.

Sequencing used peripheral blood, obtained from a patient treated with proton-based radiotherapy. The source is a man in his sixties with pancreatic cancer. Here the chain combines TRBV5-1 and TRBJ1-2, and TRBD1 matches 10 of the central bases. The nucleotide sequence reads as follows: TGCGCCAGCAGCTTGCGGCTCGGGACAGGGGAGGCCTATGGCTACACCTTC. This gives the protein CASSLRLGTGEAYGYTF.